This T cell receptor (beta chain) was identified in a study of blood T cell repertoires in COVID-19 (dated by TCRdb to 2020 to 2022). For the wider study: Collaborator samples came from the United States, Italy and Spain and covered acute and convalescent phases of COVID-19. Where HLA class I and class II types were available, the types were taken from metadata supplied by the sample provider, not from assay-based typing. The prospective study material was composed of cDNA or gDNA derived from T cells, B-cell-depleted T cells, or PBMCs. Samples were obtained from the ongoing ImmuneRACE study (first 160 participants) and from over 1,000 subjects provided by 6 global collaborators. Deeply sampled blood TCRbeta repertoires from subjects exposed to, actively infected with, or recovered from COVID-19 were included in the dataset. The repertoires were made available in a free public database intended to serve as a resource for research on the immune response to SARS-CoV-2. Sample metadata almost always included a de-identified subject ID, COVID-19 status, age in years and sex. Findings and caveats that apply to the study as a whole: The amount of clinical and demographic metadata varied by source and participant and was provided uncurated.

This clone has only one observation. Its specific antigen is unknown. No base quality values were provided; no much bigger clone lies one nucleotide off. TCRbeta CDR3 regions were amplified from genomic DNA using the immunoSEQ Assay, a bias-controlled multiplex PCR. In the source study's methods: The number of nucleated cells in each sample was estimated from the amplification of reference gene primers within the assay. Sequence reads were collapsed and filtered to measure the absolute abundance of every unique TCRbeta CDR3 rearrangement. Productive Simpson clonality was computed per sample as the square root of Simpson's diversity index over productive rearrangements. Imported from immuneACCESS, the table was reduced by TCRdb to in-frame sequences with V and J called. These copies leave out some clones; in studies compared against another copy, an unresolved V gene accounts for under half, and the cause of the remainder is not known. V and J calls and clone size are copied from that table; D and trimming were computed from the DNA. The sample profile shows about 200,000 clones; around 90% of them were found once. The ten biggest clones cover approximately 5.5% of the sample.

Collaborating institutions collected whole blood in K2EDTA tubes following their own protocols. Collaborator samples were shipped for TCRbeta analysis as frozen whole blood, isolated PBMCs, or DNA extracted from either sample type. The CDR3 numbers 13 residues from cysteine through phenylalanine. Of the read, only the CDR3 DNA is kept; its 39 bases are in frame from base 1. From V the trimming removes 6 bases and from J it removes 1 base, while the gene matches leave 3 bases of the junction unaccounted for. Sequencing input: peripheral blood. This chain joins TRBV12-3 or TRBV12-4 to TRBJ2-7; TRBD2 fits 7 bases in the junction. The TCR sequence derives from a man in his forties with active or convalescent COVID-19. The CDR3: CASSPRESYEQYF. At the DNA level, the sequence is TGTGCCAGCAGCCCGCGGGAGTCCTACGAGCAGTACTTC.